One TCR beta chain is described in this entry. Antigen unknown. This record belongs to a study of cytomegalovirus exposure and HLA in healthy donors. Study-level background: A preliminary data release comprised tens of millions of unique TCRs obtained from HLA-typed donors. Overall study results and limits: With further analysis later on, most CMV-associated TCR beta chains appeared HLA-restricted.

Healthy individuals who donated bone marrow served as the donors. Germline CDR1 and CDR2: MNHNS and SASEGT. The V and J ends lost 3 bases and 3 bases respectively, with 9 bases between them. The CDR3 runs 15 residues. The PCR ran on 60 Vbeta and 13 Jbeta primers. Clones were sequenced by immunoSEQ multiplex PCR, and TCRdb holds only the in-frame ones, with some missing. In the table there are some 120,000 clones, about 79% of which are singletons. This receptor was taken from a young man in good health and CMV-seropositive. The chain combines TRBV6-1 with TRBJ2-6; D might be TRBD2 (6 bases). The specimen sequenced was PBMCs. CDR3 bases: TGTGCCAGCAGTGAGGAGGGTGGTGGGGCCAACGTCCTGACTTTC. It translates to CASSEEGGGANVLTF.